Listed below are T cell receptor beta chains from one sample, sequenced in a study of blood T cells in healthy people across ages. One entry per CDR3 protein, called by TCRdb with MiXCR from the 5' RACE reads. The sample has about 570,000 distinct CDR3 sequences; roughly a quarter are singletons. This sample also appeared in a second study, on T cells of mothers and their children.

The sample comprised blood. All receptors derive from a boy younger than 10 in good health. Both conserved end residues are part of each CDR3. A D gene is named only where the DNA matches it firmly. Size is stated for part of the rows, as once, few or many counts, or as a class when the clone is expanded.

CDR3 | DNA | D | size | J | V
CASSFGGQPNEKLFF | TGTGCCAGCAGTTTCGGAGGACAGCCTAATGAAAAACTGTTTTTT | - | many | TRBJ1-4 | TRBV27
CSARDNLEGQGGHGYTF | TGCAGTGCTAGAGATAATCTTGAAGGGCAGGGCGGGCATGGCTACACCTTC | - | - | TRBJ1-2 | TRBV20-1
CSATARQGQETQYF | TGCAGCGCTACCGCACGACAGGGTCAAGAGACCCAGTACTTC | TRBD1 | - | TRBJ2-5 | TRBV29-1
CSVAGTSGVNEQFF | TGCAGCGTCGCCGGGACTAGCGGGGTCAATGAGCAGTTCTTC | TRBD2 | - | TRBJ2-1 | TRBV29-1
CATSDENGYTF | TGTGCCACCAGTGATGAGAATGGCTACACCTTC | - | - | TRBJ1-2 | TRBV24-1
CAISGNRAETQYF | TGTGCCATCAGTGGAAACAGGGCAGAGACCCAGTACTTC | - | few | TRBJ2-5 | TRBV10-3
CASRWGRNTEAFF | TGTGCCAGCAGGTGGGGCAGGAACACTGAAGCTTTCTTT | - | - | TRBJ1-1 | TRBV7-2
CVSSLQGGGGETQYF | TGTGTCAGCAGCTTACAAGGGGGCGGAGGAGAGACCCAGTACTTC | TRBD1 | few | TRBJ2-5 | TRBV11-2
CASSLGRIGNQPQHF | TGTGCCAGCAGCTTGGGACGTATCGGCAATCAGCCCCAGCATTTT | - | - | TRBJ1-5 | TRBV5-5
CASKEPSTDTQYF | TGCGCCAGCAAGGAGCCTAGCACAGATACGCAGTATTTT | - | - | TRBJ2-3 | TRBV5-1
CASSPRVAGRGETQYF | TGTGCCAGCAGCCCCCGAGTAGCGGGAAGGGGAGAGACCCAGTACTTC | TRBD2 | - | TRBJ2-5 | TRBV6-2/TRBV6-3
CASAQGGFSSYEQYF | TGTGCCAGCGCACAGGGAGGATTCAGCTCCTACGAGCAGTACTTC | - | once | TRBJ2-7 | TRBV2
CASSFADRGNEQFF | TGTGCCAGCAGTTTTGCGGACAGGGGCAATGAGCAGTTCTTC | TRBD1 | - | TRBJ2-1 | TRBV28
CASSEGPTGEQFF | TGTGCCAGCAGTGAAGGCCCTACAGGGGAGCAGTTCTTC | - | - | TRBJ2-1 | TRBV2
CSASPGTPAYEQYF | TGCAGTGCAAGTCCGGGAACCCCAGCCTACGAGCAGTACTTC | - | few | TRBJ2-7 | TRBV20-1
CASSFTGPTYYEQYF | TGTGCCAGCAGCTTCACCGGGCCCACCTACTACGAGCAGTACTTC | - | - | TRBJ2-7 | TRBV7-2
CASSPPLAEYCEQYF | TGTGCCAGCAGCCCCCCTCTAGCGGAGTACTGCGAGCAGTACTTC | TRBD2 | few | TRBJ2-7 | TRBV7-2
CASSHDITQYF | TGTGCCAGCAGCCACGACATTACCCAGTACTTC | - | few | TRBJ2-5 | TRBV7-6
CASSPPLSRSNEQFF | TGTGCCAGCAGTCCGCCCCTAAGCCGGTCCAATGAGCAGTTCTTC | - | - | TRBJ2-1 | TRBV2
CSVEEQGSIQYF | TGCAGCGTAGAAGAACAGGGAAGCATTCAGTACTTC | - | - | TRBJ2-4 | TRBV29-1
CASSFSKASNTEAFF | TGTGCCAGCAGCTTCAGTAAGGCTAGTAACACTGAAGCTTTCTTT | - | once | TRBJ1-1 | TRBV7-6
CASSSLDRGMAEAFF | TGTGCCAGCAGCTCCCTGGACAGGGGAATGGCTGAAGCTTTCTTT | TRBD1 | many | TRBJ1-1 | TRBV9
CSARGLSSPYEQYF | TGCAGTGCTAGAGGACTGTCCTCTCCATACGAGCAGTACTTC | - | - | TRBJ2-7 | TRBV20-1
CASSPASGGYTF | TGTGCCAGCAGCCCTGCGTCGGGGGGCTACACCTTC | - | - | TRBJ1-2 | TRBV7-2
CASSTGREVNEQFF | TGTGCCAGCAGTACGGGGCGGGAGGTGAATGAGCAGTTCTTC | TRBD2 | - | TRBJ2-1 | TRBV6-2/TRBV6-3
CASSPSSSYQPQHF | TGTGCCAGCAGCCCCTCGAGTAGCTATCAGCCCCAGCATTTT | - | few | TRBJ1-5 | TRBV7-9
CASSLVTGAGVNNEQFF | TGTGCCAGCAGCTTAGTTACGGGAGCGGGAGTGAACAATGAGCAGTTCTTC | TRBD2 | - | TRBJ2-1 | TRBV7-9
CASSLRASQETQYF | TGCGCCAGCAGCTTGAGAGCCTCCCAAGAGACCCAGTACTTC | - | - | TRBJ2-5 | TRBV5-1
CASSPTELAKNIQYF | TGTGCCAGCAGTCCGACGGAGCTAGCCAAAAACATTCAGTACTTC | - | - | TRBJ2-4 | TRBV2
CASSSRVAGNTIYF | TGTGCCAGCAGCTCCAGGGTGGCTGGAAACACCATATATTTT | - | few | TRBJ1-3 | TRBV7-2
CSVPAGVWKGYTF | TGCAGCGTCCCTGCGGGCGTATGGAAGGGCTACACCTTC | - | few | TRBJ1-2 | TRBV29-1
CASSNDRGTYEQYF | TGTGCCAGCAGCAACGACAGGGGTACCTACGAGCAGTACTTC | TRBD1 | few | TRBJ2-7 | TRBV7-9
CASRRGSETQYF | TGTGCCAGCAGACGGGGATCAGAGACCCAGTACTTC | - | - | TRBJ2-5 | TRBV6-5
CASSFRSYNEQFF | TGTGCCAGCAGTTTCAGGAGTTACAATGAGCAGTTCTTC | - | many | TRBJ2-1 | TRBV27
CASSYVEGNNEQFF | TGTGCCAGCAGTTACGTGGAGGGTAACAATGAGCAGTTCTTC | - | - | TRBJ2-1 | TRBV6-5
CSAEASGQGYEQYF | TGCAGTGCTGAGGCATCAGGACAGGGGTACGAGCAGTACTTC | TRBD1 | - | TRBJ2-7 | TRBV20-1
CASSPRQYKGEKLFF | TGTGCCAGCAGCCCTCGACAGTATAAAGGCGAAAAACTGTTTTTT | - | - | TRBJ1-4 | TRBV7-9
CASNTGYQPQHF | TGTGCCAGCAATACAGGGTATCAGCCCCAGCATTTT | - | - | TRBJ1-5 | TRBV6-2/TRBV6-3
CSVERTENTGELFF | TGCAGCGTTGAGAGGACGGAAAACACCGGGGAGCTGTTTTTT | - | few | TRBJ2-2 | TRBV29-1
CSVPGARILDNEQFF | TGCAGCGTTCCCGGGGCCCGGATTTTGGACAATGAGCAGTTCTTC | - | - | TRBJ2-1 | TRBV29-1
CASSRLAGGPDEQYF | TGTGCCAGCAGCCGACTAGCGGGGGGGCCAGACGAGCAGTACTTC | TRBD2 | - | TRBJ2-7 | TRBV7-9
CASTLRVGNSPLHF | TGTGCCAGCACCCTAAGGGTGGGTAATTCACCCCTCCACTTT | - | few | TRBJ1-6 | TRBV6-5
CASSLTGWDSPLHF | TGTGCCAGCAGCTTGACAGGGTGGGATTCACCCCTCCACTTT | TRBD1 | - | TRBJ1-6 | TRBV7-6
CASTSGGTQETQYF | TGTGCCAGCACCTCCGGGGGTACCCAAGAGACCCAGTACTTC | - | few | TRBJ2-5 | TRBV27
CASSPMTGYLPDTQYF | TGTGCCAGCAGTCCCATGACAGGGTATCTGCCAGATACGCAGTATTTT | TRBD1 | - | TRBJ2-3 | TRBV27
CASTKRKEAEKLFF | TGTGCCAGCACCAAGAGAAAAGAAGCGGAAAAACTGTTTTTT | - | - | TRBJ1-4 | TRBV7-9
CASTRWGNEKLFF | TGTGCCAGCACTCGATGGGGTAATGAAAAACTGTTTTTT | - | few | TRBJ1-4 | TRBV5-6
CASSQWVRQSDYGYTF | TGTGCCAGCAGCCAATGGGTCCGACAGTCGGACTATGGCTACACCTTC | - | - | TRBJ1-2 | TRBV3-1
CASSDASGAADTQYF | TGTGCCAGCAGTGATGCTAGCGGGGCCGCAGATACGCAGTATTTT | TRBD2 | few | TRBJ2-3 | TRBV2
CASSLGLGGEAFF | TGTGCCAGCAGTTTAGGGTTAGGAGGTGAAGCTTTCTTT | - | few | TRBJ1-1 | TRBV27
CASIAGTGSPQPQHF | TGTGCCAGCATCGCGGGGACAGGGTCACCTCAGCCCCAGCATTTT | TRBD1 | - | TRBJ1-5 | TRBV12-3/TRBV12-4
CAWSVSPVVPQYF | TGTGCCTGGAGTGTATCCCCTGTTGTTCCCCAGTACTTC | - | few | TRBJ2-5 | TRBV30
CASSLTPTGGRNEQFF | TGTGCCAGCAGCTTAACGCCGACAGGGGGCCGAAATGAGCAGTTCTTC | TRBD1 | few | TRBJ2-1 | TRBV7-3
CASGTLIDTQYF | TGTGCCAGCGGCACCCTGATAGATACGCAGTATTTT | - | - | TRBJ2-3 | TRBV12-3/TRBV12-4
CASSSTSGRAGAYEQYF | TGTGCCAGCAGCTCGACTAGCGGGAGGGCCGGAGCCTACGAGCAGTACTTC | TRBD2 | few | TRBJ2-7 | TRBV7-9
CASSLYGTVRTEQYF | TGTGCCAGCAGCCTCTACGGGACAGTTCGAACGGAGCAGTACTTC | TRBD1 | - | TRBJ2-5 | TRBV12-3/TRBV12-4
CSARSAGAQETQYF | TGCAGTGCTCGGAGCGCGGGGGCCCAAGAGACCCAGTACTTC | - | many | TRBJ2-5 | TRBV20-1
CATSRGVTTGETQYF | TGTGCCACCAGCAGAGGGGTTACGACTGGGGAGACCCAGTACTTC | - | - | TRBJ2-5 | TRBV15
CASSSRGTANYGYTF | TGTGCCAGCAGTTCCCGGGGGACGGCTAACTATGGCTACACCTTC | - | - | TRBJ1-2 | TRBV6-5
CASSQTGTKAFF | TGTGCCAGCAGCCAAACCGGGACAAAAGCTTTCTTT | - | - | TRBJ1-1 | TRBV14